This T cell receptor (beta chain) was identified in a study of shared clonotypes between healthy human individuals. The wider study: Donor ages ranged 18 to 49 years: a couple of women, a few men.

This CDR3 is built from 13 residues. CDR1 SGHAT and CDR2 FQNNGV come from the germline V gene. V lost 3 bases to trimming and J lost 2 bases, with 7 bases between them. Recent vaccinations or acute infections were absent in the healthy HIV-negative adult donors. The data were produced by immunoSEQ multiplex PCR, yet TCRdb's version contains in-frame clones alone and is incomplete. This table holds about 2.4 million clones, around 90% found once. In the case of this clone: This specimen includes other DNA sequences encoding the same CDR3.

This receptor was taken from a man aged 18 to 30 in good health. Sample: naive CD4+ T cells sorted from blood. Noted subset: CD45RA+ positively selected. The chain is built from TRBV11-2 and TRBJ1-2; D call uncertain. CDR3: CASSLGSNYGYTF. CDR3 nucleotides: TGTGCCAGCAGCTTGGGTTCGAACTATGGCTACACCTTC.